In its sample, the clone carrying this TCR beta chain was seen a few times. TCRdb processed the 5' RACE reads anew with MiXCR; each CDR3 protein has one entry. The sample lists a few hundred thousand distinct CDR3 sequences, about 8.3% occurring once. The data originate from a study of identical twins. From germline, CDR1 is WNHNN and CDR2 SYGVQD (reference sequence). CDR3 size: 13 residues. V dropped 9 bases and J dropped 4; count of bases not matched to a gene: 6. Separately, the same data were catalogued under a study of yellow fever vaccine responses in identical twins.

Specimen: CD8+ T cells sorted from blood. The clonotype comes from a woman under 30 in good health. The rearrangement uses TRBV10-1 and TRBJ2-7; 10 positions agree with TRBD1. CDR3 protein: CARRDRGKYEQYF. The DNA of the CDR3 is TGCGCCAGAAGGGACAGGGGAAAATACGAGCAGTACTTC.